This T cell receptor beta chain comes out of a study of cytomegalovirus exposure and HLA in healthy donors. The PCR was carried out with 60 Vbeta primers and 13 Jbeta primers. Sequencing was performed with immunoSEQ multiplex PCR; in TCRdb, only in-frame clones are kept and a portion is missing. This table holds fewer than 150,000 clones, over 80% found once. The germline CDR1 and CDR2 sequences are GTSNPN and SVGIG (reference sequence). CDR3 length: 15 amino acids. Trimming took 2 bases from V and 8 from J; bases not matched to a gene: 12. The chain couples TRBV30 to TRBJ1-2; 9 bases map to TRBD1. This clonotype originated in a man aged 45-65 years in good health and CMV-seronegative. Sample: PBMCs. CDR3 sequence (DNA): TGTGCCTGGAGTCTAGACAGGGGGGCCCAGTGGGGCTACACCTTC. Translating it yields CAWSLDRGAQWGYTF.